A single T cell receptor (beta chain) is shown here with its context. Its antigen is unidentified. Assay: immunoSEQ multiplex PCR; the TCRdb copy retains only in-frame clones and omits some. The sample has about 60,000 clones, approximately 88% seen once; the top ten hold roughly 13%. These data are taken from a study of PD-1 blockade in mismatch repair-deficient tumors. Study information: Patients had more than ten mismatch repair-deficient cancer types, all previously treated and progressing.

Trimming removed 3 bases from V and 2 bases from J; junction bases left unmatched: 8. CDR3 length: 16 amino acids. Study-wide results and caveats: After pembrolizumab, tumor-resident clones rose rapidly, then generally contracted before radiologic responses.

The sequencing here drew on peripheral blood, taken 52 weeks after starting pembrolizumab. This TCR was sampled from an adult with mismatch repair-deficient cancer. The rearrangement links TRBV23-1 to TRBJ2-3; 7 bases match TRBD2. TRBV23-1 is assigned to the ORF class and has an uncertain function. CDR3 residues: CASSQTTSLDTDTQYF. As DNA, the CDR3 is TGCGCCAGCAGTCAGACGACTAGCCTAGACACAGATACGCAGTATTTT.